Presented here are 11 T cell receptor beta chains from one specimen sequenced in a study of T cell responses to AZD1222 COVID-19 vaccine. Sequenced by immunoSEQ multiplex PCR; TCRdb stores in-frame clones only, minus some. Of approximately 120,000 clones in the sample, approximately 90% were seen once. Source: peripheral blood, taken on day 0 of AZD1222 vaccination. Receptors originate from an adult in good health.

The chain combines TRBV7-3 with TRBJ1-5, with D unresolved. CDR1 is SGHTA, CDR2 FQGTGA, per germline. Trimming removed 4 bases at V and 4 bases at J, with 17 bases between. This CDR3 has 16 amino acids. The CDR3 nucleotides read TGTGCCAGCAGCTCACGCCCACGGGGAGGTAATCAGCCCCAGCATTTT. As protein: CASSSRPRGGNQPQHF.

This sequence joins TRBV6-1 and TRBJ2-5; TRBD2 agrees at 9 bases. CDR1 and CDR2 (germline): MNHNS, SASEGT. The CDR3 sequence is 15 residues long. Trimming cost V 2 bases and J 9 bases; bases outside gene matches: 10. CDR3 nucleotide sequence: TGTGCCAGCAGTGAAAGTAGCGGGGGCGTCTCGGCCCAGTACTTC. It yields the protein CASSESSGGVSAQYF.

This clone was observed once. The chain couples TRBV7-2 to TRBJ1-1; unclear D gene. The CDR3 has 15 amino acids. Per germline, CDR1 SGHTA and CDR2 FQGNSA. Trimming removed 0 bases at V and 4 bases at J, with 12 bases between. As DNA, the CDR3 is TGTGCCAGCAGCTTAGCCCCAGGAGAGGTCACTGAAGCTTTCTTT. The encoded protein is CASSLAPGEVTEAFF.

The chain is built from TRBV7-8 and TRBJ1-1, with no clear D. Germline V gene lookup returns CDR1 SGHVS and CDR2 FQNEAQ. Trimming took 5 bases from V and 2 from J, leaving 15 bases between them. The CDR3 contains 15 residues. CDR3 in DNA: TGTGCCAGCAGCCCCCGGGGAGCTCAAAACACTGAAGCTTTCTTT. As protein: CASSPRGAQNTEAFF.

The J gene is TRBJ2-3, the V gene TRBV19, with D tentatively TRBD1 (5 bases). The V end lost 6 bases, the J end lost 2 bases, and 9 bases lay between the germline ends. CDR1 is LNHDA and CDR2 is SQIVND in the germline V gene (reference sequence). The CDR3 is 13 amino acids. The CDR3 here is CASRGRVTDTQYF. The CDR3 region has the DNA TGTGCCAGTAGAGGCAGGGTCACAGATACGCAGTATTTT.

This clone was detected only once. V and J are TRBV3-1 (or the pseudogene TRBV3-2) and TRBJ2-2, with 9 bases identical to TRBD2. The CDR3 totals 19 residues. Germline assignment: CDR1 LGHDT and CDR2 YNNKEL (reference sequence). With 0 bases clipped from V and 9 bases from J, the junction kept 17 bases outside the gene matches. CDR3 sequence: CASSQDPFEPWRGGRELFF. DNA for the CDR3: TGTGCCAGCAGCCAAGATCCCTTCGAGCCGTGGCGGGGGGGCCGGGAGCTGTTTTTT.

The J gene is TRBJ1-3, the V gene TRBV7-8; D ambiguous. Germline V CDR1 and CDR2: SGHVS, FQNEAQ. CDR3 length: 13 amino acids. V gave up 5 bases and J gave up 4 bases, with 9 bases separating them. CDR3 residues: CASSAVRGNTIYF. As DNA, the CDR3 is TGTGCCAGCAGCGCCGTCCGGGGAAACACCATATATTTT.

This clone was seen just once. The J gene is TRBJ2-7, the V gene TRBV28, with D uncertain. Germline CDR1 and CDR2: MDHEN and SYDVKM. V was pared by 6 bases and J by 3 bases, with 15 bases between. The CDR3 is made up of 14 amino acids. As DNA, the CDR3 is TGTGCCAGCAGATCAGGTCCCCCGCGCTACGAGCAGTACTTC. Its protein is CASRSGPPRYEQYF.

The chain joins TRBV5-4 to TRBJ1-2; TRBD1 aligns across 7 bases. The CDR3 contains 14 residues. V was clipped by 4 bases and J by 4 bases; unmatched bases: 7. The germline CDR1 and CDR2 sequences are SGHNT and YYREEE (reference sequence). The CDR3 spells CASSRDRVSYGYTF. The CDR3, as DNA: TGTGCCAGCAGCCGAGACAGGGTTTCCTATGGCTACACCTTC.

This clone was found once. The rearrangement uses TRBV6-5 and TRBJ1-1; D is unclear. The CDR3 is 13 amino acids. The germline gives CDR1 MNHEY, CDR2 SVGAGI. The V and J ends lost 5 bases and 1 base respectively, with 8 bases between them. The CDR3 nucleotides read TGTGCCAGCAGTCGACACAAGAACACTGAAGCTTTCTTT. The encoded protein is CASSRHKNTEAFF.

In this sample, this clone turned up a few times. The rearrangement joins TRBV6-1 to TRBJ1-2; 8 bases align to TRBD1. This CDR3 contains 14 residues. Unmatched junction bases numbered 6, after V lost 2 bases and J lost 7 bases. The germline V gene has CDR1 MNHNS and CDR2 SASEGT. The CDR3 region has the DNA TGTGCCAGCAGTGAATCGGGACAGGTTGGTGGCTACACCTTC. It codes for CASSESGQVGGYTF.